This T cell receptor (beta chain) originates from a study of T cell responses to AZD1222 COVID-19 vaccine. Study results and caveats: A reported finding is that nearly half of spike-specific TCRs target unmutated variant regions. White British donors predominated, females outnumbered males, and clonal diversity was possibly underestimated. An increase in Spike-specific TCR breadth and depth was observed after two AZD1222 doses.

Generated by immunoSEQ multiplex PCR, the TCRdb table keeps only in-frame clones and is missing some. The sample contains 95,000 to 150,000 clones, about nine tenths of which appear only once. Details on this clone: Its cognate antigen is unknown.

The material sequenced was peripheral blood, taken 28 days after the second dose of the MenACWY control vaccine. This TCR derives from an adult who received the MenACWY meningococcal vaccine as a control.

The CDR3 sequence: CASSLARVSTDTQYF. The CDR3 nucleotides are TGTGCCAGCAGTCTCGCCAGAGTAAGCACAGATACGCAGTATTTT. The J gene is TRBJ2-3, the V gene TRBV7-3; the D is unclear. Germline lookup yields CDR1 SGHTA and CDR2 FQGTGA. This CDR3 has 15 residues. V dropped 6 bases and J dropped 0 bases, with 13 bases sitting between them.